This is a list of T cell receptor beta chains from one sample in a study of molecular identifiers for immune sequencing clone quantification. Each CDR3 protein is one row after TCRdb ran MiXCR on the PCR reads. The sample records a few hundred thousand distinct CDR3 sequences, about a fifth being singletons. The specimen sequenced was naive CD8+ T cells from blood, with Jurkat cell RNA spiked in. These receptors all come from a human donor in good health. Some libraries in this study had Jurkat cell RNA spiked in. The conserved cysteine and the conserved F or W are not part of the CDR3 here.

V: TRBV2
J: TRBJ1-5
CDR3: ATWDGNQPQH

V: TRBV28
J: TRBJ2-4
CDR3: ASSLSLTSRRY

V: TRBV20-1
J: TRBJ1-5
CDR3: SASAVNSNQPQH

V: TRBV19
J: TRBJ2-7
CDR3: ASSILNSGYEQY

V: TRBV6-2/TRBV6-3
J: TRBJ2-7
CDR3: ASNQAYEQY

V: TRBV7-3
J: TRBJ2-2
CDR3: ASSLQEGLSTGELF

V: TRBV30
J: TRBJ1-2
CDR3: ASDGRGIGYGYT

V: TRBV7-2
J: TRBJ2-3
CDR3: ASSFGPLGTDTQY

V: TRBV4-2
J: TRBJ2-7
CDR3: ASSQVGAGGPEQY

V: TRBV4-3
J: TRBJ2-7
CDR3: ASSQAAGVNYEQY

V: TRBV19
J: TRBJ1-3
CDR3: ASSPGAYGNTIY

V: TRBV19
J: TRBJ2-1
CDR3: AGSVTGPSSYNEQF

V: TRBV6-2/TRBV6-3
J: TRBJ2-7
CDR3: ASRTLAGGPYEQY

V: TRBV27
J: TRBJ1-5
CDR3: ASSLWQGLQPQH

V: TRBV4-1
J: TRBJ1-5
CDR3: ASSQGGNSNQPQH

V: TRBV6-5
J: TRBJ2-2
CDR3: ASDYVNGPANTGELF

V: TRBV6-1
J: TRBJ2-7
CDR3: ASRQGADEQY

V: TRBV7-9
J: TRBJ2-2
CDR3: ASTKDATGELF

V: TRBV12-3/TRBV12-4
J: TRBJ2-5
CDR3: ASRPSSGFQETQY

V: TRBV20-1
J: TRBJ1-3
CDR3: SASPIGTAGSGNTIY

V: TRBV6-5
J: TRBJ2-7
CDR3: ASSGDRVHEQY

V: TRBV5-1
J: TRBJ2-3
CDR3: ASSRLAGDRTDTQY

V: TRBV19
J: TRBJ2-3
CDR3: ASSEGLRFGDTQY

V: TRBV6-1
J: TRBJ2-5
CDR3: ASSELWSELGETQY

V: TRBV2
J: TRBJ1-4
CDR3: ASSDSTGGRDEKLF

V: TRBV7-2
J: TRBJ1-1
CDR3: ASSPGTGSRGTEAF

V: TRBV19
J: TRBJ1-4
CDR3: ASGLWGNGEKLF

V: TRBV11-3
J: TRBJ2-2
CDR3: ASSMGIGELF

V: TRBV4-1
J: TRBJ1-5
CDR3: ASSQGGEYSNQPQH

V: TRBV20-1
J: TRBJ1-2
CDR3: STRSEGNYGYT

V: TRBV20-1
J: TRBJ2-7
CDR3: SAPLWGHYEQY

V: TRBV4-3
J: TRBJ1-4
CDR3: ASSLGSDTNEKLF

V: TRBV28
J: TRBJ2-7
CDR3: ASSQGLAERSYEQY

V: TRBV28
J: TRBJ2-1
CDR3: ASSYTSGSHNEQF

V: TRBV9
J: TRBJ1-6
CDR3: ASSLIDRVDSPLH

V: TRBV12-3/TRBV12-4
J: TRBJ2-5
CDR3: ASRDRDRGQETQY

V: TRBV4-1
J: TRBJ2-3
CDR3: ASSQDLGQGITDTQY

V: TRBV6-2/TRBV6-3
J: TRBJ2-7
CDR3: ASSYPPPEQY

V: TRBV5-5
J: TRBJ2-7
CDR3: ASSNTDPSYEQY

V: TRBV7-6
J: TRBJ2-1
CDR3: ASSSAVHNEQF

V: TRBV20-1
J: TRBJ2-5
CDR3: SARDLGTVETQY

V: TRBV2
J: TRBJ1-1
CDR3: ASAGAEAF